The entry below gives a single TCR beta chain sequence along with its context. Its cognate antigen is unknown. The data belong to a study of T cell responses to AZD1222 COVID-19 vaccine. TCRdb keeps only in-frame clones here, not all; method: immunoSEQ multiplex PCR. This table has approximately 150,000 clones, approximately 90% appearing once. Study outcomes and limitations: Donors were mostly white British, more females; clonal diversity possibly underestimated. With dominance at 160-218 and 743-854, vaccine-associated CD4 TCRs spanned spike.

Germline CDR1 reads SGHVS; CDR2 reads FQNEAQ. The CDR3 has 18 residues. The V gene lost 0 bases and the J gene lost 4 bases, with 16 bases spanning the gap. The chain recombines TRBV7-8 with TRBJ1-6; TRBD1 might be the D (6 bases). The clonotype originates from an adult who received the AZD1222 COVID-19 vaccine. Sample: peripheral blood, taken 28 days after the second AZD1222 dose. The CDR3 spells CASSLARGTGSYNSPLHF. The CDR3 DNA follows: TGTGCCAGCAGCTTAGCGCGGGGCACAGGGAGTTATAATTCACCCCTCCACTTT.